This T cell receptor (beta chain) was identified during a study of cytomegalovirus exposure and HLA in healthy donors. Overall study findings and caveats: Overall, roughly 160 TCR beta chains were annotated as cytomegalovirus-associated. The dataset shows that most TCR sequences were rare, while some public TCRs occurred in many donors. Reported performance of the classifier showed diagnosis of cytomegalovirus status with high specificity and sensitivity.

Among the 120 or so subjects of the validation cohort, separate from the approximately 660-subject first cohort, were the donors. The CDR3 runs 14 residues. Germline CDR1 SGHTS, CDR2 YDEGEE. Trimming took 1 base from V and 2 from J, leaving 10 bases between them. This clone has just a few counts. Antigen specificity is unknown. Assay used: immunoSEQ multiplex PCR; TCRdb lists only in-frame clones, some missing. The repertoire holds over 120,000 clones, with roughly 86% as singletons. The receptor's source is a young man in good health and CMV-seropositive. The rearrangement uses TRBV5-8 and TRBJ2-7, with no clear D. The specimen sequenced was PBMCs. CDR3 sequence reads: CASSLHTVTYEQYF. DNA for the CDR3: TGTGCCAGCAGCTTGCACACAGTGACCTACGAGCAGTACTTC.